Following are 23 T cell receptor beta chains from one sample sequenced in a study of blood T cell repertoires in COVID-19. Here immunoSEQ multiplex PCR was the method, and the copy in TCRdb shows in-frame clones only, minus some. The data show 300,000 to 450,000 clones, roughly 87% seen once. Sequencing input: peripheral blood. The origin of the receptors is a woman aged 55 to 70 with COVID-19, enrolled during active disease.

This chain links TRBV27 with TRBJ2-7; D uncertain. This CDR3 is 14 amino acids long. V was pared by 8 bases and J by 1 base, with 15 bases between. Germline CDR1 and CDR2: MNHEY and SMNVEV (reference sequence). CDR3 coding DNA: TGTGCCAGCTCAGTCGGGTTCAGTTCCTACGAGCAGTACTTC. Translation: CASSVGFSSYEQYF.

This clone has only a few counts. The V call is TRBV5-1, the J call TRBJ1-1; 7 bases are a match to TRBD1. This CDR3 is 13 amino acids long. Losses at the gene ends were 4 bases for V and 4 bases for J; bases not matched to a gene: 4. CDR1 is SGHRS and CDR2 is YFSETQ in the germline V gene. In DNA form, the CDR3 reads TGCGCCAGCAGCATACAGGGGTTCACTGAAGCTTTCTTT. This codes for CASSIQGFTEAFF.

The V and J genes are TRBV6-6 and TRBJ1-5; D remains unclear. V was cut by 0 bases and J by 2 bases, with 8 bases left in between. CDR1 and CDR2 from the germline V gene are MNHNY and SVGAGI (reference sequence). There are 15 residues in the CDR3. The CDR3 spells CASSYSRGGNQPQHF. The CDR3 coding sequence is TGTGCCAGCAGTTACTCACGGGGTGGCAATCAGCCCCAGCATTTT.

This chain connects TRBV28 to TRBJ1-2; tentative D call: TRBD1 (5 bases). Deletions cut 3 bases from V and 4 bases from J, with 9 bases between. This CDR3 is 13 amino acids long. Germline CDR1 and CDR2: MDHEN and SYDVKM. This CDR3 reads CASSFTGGYGYTF. The CDR3 coding sequence is TGTGCCAGCAGTTTTACGGGGGGCTATGGCTACACCTTC.

The rearrangement uses TRBV3-1 (or the pseudogene TRBV3-2) and TRBJ1-2; the D is unclear. The germline gives CDR1 LGHDT, CDR2 YNNKEL (reference sequence). Trimming stripped 1 base from V and 5 bases from J, with 11 bases between. The CDR3 is 14 residues long. The CDR3 loop is CASSQVSTTYGYTF. For the CDR3, the DNA is TGTGCCAGCAGCCAAGTTAGCACAACTTATGGCTACACCTTC.

J is TRBJ1-1 and V is TRBV27, with 7 bases matching TRBD1. The CDR3 covers 15 residues. Trimming cost V 6 bases and J 5 bases; bases outside gene matches: 12. Germline CDR1 MNHEY, CDR2 SMNVEV (reference sequence). CDR3 coding DNA: TGTGCCAGCAGCCAGAGACAGGGAGTGGGGACTGAAGCTTTCTTT. It translates to CASSQRQGVGTEAFF.

J is TRBJ1-2 and V is TRBV19, with 9 bases lining up with TRBD1. CDR3 length: 15 residues. From germline, CDR1 is LNHDA and CDR2 SQIVND (reference sequence). After removal of 8 bases from V and 7 bases from J, the junction contained 14 bases not matched to a gene. CDR3 sequence reads: CASFSVGDRDPGYTF. CDR3 DNA sequence: TGTGCCAGTTTTTCCGTGGGGGACAGGGACCCTGGCTACACCTTC.

The sample holds one count of this clone. V and J are TRBV5-1 and TRBJ1-1, with 8 bases fitting TRBD1. The CDR3 is 15 residues long. J was trimmed by 4 bases and V by 0 bases; bases with no gene match: 5. In germline, CDR1 is SGHRS, CDR2 YFSETQ. Here the CDR3 reads CASSLVPGGFTEAFF. CDR3 DNA sequence: TGCGCCAGCAGCTTGGTGCCAGGGGGCTTCACTGAAGCTTTCTTT. Based on the CDR3 plus reference TRBV5-1 and TRBJ1-1, the full variable domain is KAGVTQTPRYLIKTRGQQVTLSCSPISGHRSVSWYQQTPGQGLQFLFEYFSETQRNKGNFPGRFSGRQFSNSRSEMNVSTLELGDSALYLCASSLVPGGFTEAFFGQGTRLTVV.

This clone was recorded only once. V and J are TRBV5-4 and TRBJ1-2; unclear D gene. Germline CDR1 reads SGHNT; CDR2 reads YYREEE (reference sequence). The CDR3 extends over 13 amino acids. The ends were cut back, 4 bases at V and 7 bases at J, with 14 bases in the middle. The CDR3 sequence: CASSQPASRGYTF. For the CDR3, the DNA is TGTGCCAGCAGCCAACCCGCGAGTCGTGGCTACACCTTC.

The chain joins TRBV6-5 to TRBJ2-7; no definite D call. Germline V gene sequence: CDR1 MNHEY, CDR2 SVGAGI. The V gene lost 0 bases and the J gene lost 2 bases, with 11 bases spanning the gap. The CDR3 runs to 15 residues. The CDR3, as DNA: TGTGCCAGCAGTTACTCGAACCGAGGAACCTACGAGCAGTACTTC. Translated, it gives CASSYSNRGTYEQYF.

The rearrangement joins TRBV11-2 to TRBJ1-1; 8 bases align to TRBD1. Unmatched junction bases numbered 5, after V lost 5 bases and J lost 0 bases. The CDR3 runs 15 residues. The germline V gene has CDR1 SGHAT and CDR2 FQNNGV. CDR3: CASSTRTGMNTEAFF. CDR3 DNA: TGTGCCAGCAGCACCCGGACAGGGATGAACACTGAAGCTTTCTTT.

This chain uses TRBV27 with TRBJ2-6, with TRBD1 as a possible D gene (5 bases). Trimming took off 3 bases at V and 0 bases at J, with 12 bases between the two ends. The CDR3 has 17 residues. CDR1 is MNHEY and CDR2 is SMNVEV in the germline V gene (reference sequence). DNA of the CDR3: TGTGCCAGCAGTTTCTACGACAGCTTCTCTGGGGCCAACGTCCTGACTTTC. This gives the protein CASSFYDSFSGANVLTF.

V gene TRBV5-1 combines with J gene TRBJ2-1; 9 nucleotides line up with TRBD1. The germline V gene has CDR1 SGHRS and CDR2 YFSETQ. The CDR3 has 13 residues. Losses at the gene ends were 2 bases for V and 7 bases for J; bases not matched to a gene: 1. The CDR3 here is CASSFGQGNEQFF. The CDR3 DNA sequence: TGCGCCAGCAGCTTCGGACAGGGGAATGAGCAGTTCTTC.

The V gene is TRBV25-1, the J gene TRBJ2-7; D call uncertain. The V gene's germline CDR1 is MGHDK and CDR2 SYGVNS. V lost 4 bases to trimming and J lost 6 bases, with 10 bases between them. The CDR3 has 12 residues. The CDR3 loop is CASSGNTGEQYF. The DNA for the CDR3 is TGTGCCAGCAGTGGTAATACCGGCGAGCAGTACTTC.

J is TRBJ1-1 and V is TRBV6-5; D unclear. The CDR3 runs 12 residues. Trimming pared 7 bases from V and 5 bases from J, leaving 11 bases between. CDR1 MNHEY and CDR2 SVGAGI come from the germline V gene. CDR3 in amino acids: CASIIRGTEAFF. Written as DNA, the CDR3 is TGTGCCAGCATAATAAGAGGAACTGAAGCTTTCTTT.

This clone was seen once. V gene TRBV23-1 combines with J gene TRBJ2-2; D is perhaps TRBD1 (5 bases). TRBV23-1 is an open reading frame, and its role is uncertain. V was trimmed by 4 bases and J by 7 bases, leaving 13 bases between them. There are 14 residues in the CDR3. CDR3 in DNA: TGCGCCAGCAGTCGTCTCCAGGGCAGCGGGGAGCTGTTTTTT. It translates to CASSRLQGSGELFF.

A note on this clone: At one of its ends the junction is not consistent with the germline gene, which may arise from a read error. The chain combines TRBV20-1 with TRBJ1-1; possible D gene TRBD1, 6 bases. Germline V CDR1 and CDR2: DFQATT, SNEGSKA (reference sequence). The length of the CDR3 is 10 residues. This chain's CDR3 is CSADATGRGF. In DNA form, the CDR3 reads TGCAGTGCCGATGCCACAGGGAGGGGTTTT.

The genes are TRBV5-5 and TRBJ1-2; D is perhaps TRBD1 (5 bases). Between the trimmed V and J ends, which lost 3 bases and 0 bases, there was a span of 12 bases. In germline, CDR1 is SGHKS, CDR2 YYEKEE (reference sequence). There are 15 residues in the CDR3. CDR3 region: CASSSGLSANYGYTF. The CDR3 nucleotides are TGTGCCAGCAGCTCGGGACTTTCCGCTAACTATGGCTACACCTTC.

The rearrangement links TRBV6-5 to TRBJ1-5; TRBD1 matches at 8 bases. After removal of 8 bases from V and 4 bases from J, the junction contained 10 bases not matched to a gene. The CDR3 runs 15 residues. Per the germline V gene, CDR1 is MNHEY and CDR2 is SVGAGI. CDR3 DNA sequence: TGTGCCAGCGGACCAGGACAGGGTCGAAATCAGCCCCAGCATTTT. It translates to CASGPGQGRNQPQHF.

This clone was seen a handful of times. The chain couples TRBV3-1 (or the pseudogene TRBV3-2) to TRBJ1-5; the D gene is possibly TRBD1 (5 bases). Germline values: CDR1 LGHDT, CDR2 YNNKEL (reference sequence). Trimming cost V 4 bases and J 4 bases, with 20 bases left between them. The CDR3 extends over 17 amino acids. CDR3 in amino acids: CASSPEGKGRSNQPQHF. CDR3 nucleotides: TGTGCCAGCAGCCCGGAGGGGAAAGGGCGTTCGAATCAGCCCCAGCATTTT.

The CDR3 loop is CASSLEGRGWTEAFF. The CDR3 nucleotides are TGTGCCAGCAGCTTGGAAGGCAGGGGATGGACTGAAGCTTTCTTT. This rearrangement joins TRBV5-4 to TRBJ1-1; tentative D call: TRBD1 (6 bases). Germline lookup yields CDR1 SGHNT and CDR2 YYREEE (reference sequence). The CDR3 has 15 residues. V was shortened by 0 bases and J by 5 bases, with 14 bases between the two germline ends.

This rearrangement joins TRBV18 to TRBJ2-3; 7 bases match TRBD1. The length of the CDR3 is 13 residues. V gave up 3 bases and J gave up 5 bases; unmatched junction bases: 2. Germline CDR1 is KGHSH and CDR2 is LQKENI. The CDR3 region has the DNA TGTGCCAGCTCACCTAACAGGGGAGATACGCAGTATTTT. Translated, it gives CASSPNRGDTQYF.

This clone has more than one count but fewer than ten. The chain is built from TRBV15 and TRBJ1-5; D is uncertain. Per the germline V gene, CDR1 is LNHNV and CDR2 is YYDKDF (reference sequence). V was clipped by 0 bases and J by 2 bases, with 14 bases between them. There are 17 residues in the CDR3. The CDR3 loop reads CATSRDLFRSGNQPQHF. For the CDR3, the DNA is TGTGCCACCAGCAGAGATTTATTCCGGTCCGGCAATCAGCCCCAGCATTTT.